This is a list of T cell receptor beta chains from one sample in a study of T cells in Graves' hyperthyroidism and ophthalmopathy. TCRdb fed the multiplex PCR reads into MiXCR, producing one record per CDR3 protein. The table lists some 600,000 distinct CDR3 sequences, about 15% of them singletons. The specimen sequenced was blood. The receptors derive from a woman in her 30s with Graves' hyperthyroidism that later progressed to Graves' ophthalmopathy. CDR3s include the opening cysteine and the closing phenylalanine or tryptophan. A D gene is named only where the DNA matches it firmly. The listing skips clone size in some rows; elsewhere it reads once, few, many or a size class.

J gene,clone size,D gene,V gene,CDR3 DNA,CDR3 protein
TRBJ1-5,many,.,TRBV20-1,TGCAGTGCTAGCAAGACACATAACGTAGATCAGCCCCAGCATTTT,CSASKTHNVDQPQHF
TRBJ2-3,many,TRBD2,TRBV6-1,TGTGCCAGCAGTTTAGCGGGGAGTTTCACAGATACGCAGTATTTT,CASSLAGSFTDTQYF
TRBJ2-2,few,.,TRBV27,TGTGCCAGCAGTTACTACGACACGGTGGGCACCGGGGAGCTGTTTTTT,CASSYYDTVGTGELFF
TRBJ2-5,many,.,TRBV7-9,TGTGCCATTTTCAACGGTCGGTACTTC,CAIFNGRYF
TRBJ2-1,many,.,TRBV14,TGTGCCAGCAGCCGAAACCGAAACAATGAGCAGTTCTTC,CASSRNRNNEQFF
TRBJ2-2,few,.,TRBV24-1,TGTGCCACCAGTGATTTAGGGGGATGGACGAACACCGGGGAGCTGTTTTTT,CATSDLGGWTNTGELFF
TRBJ1-2,few,.,TRBV7-9,TGTGCCAGCAGCTTTGAGGGATCAGTATCCCATGGCTACACCTTC,CASSFEGSVSHGYTF
TRBJ1-5,many,TRBD1,TRBV12-3/TRBV12-4,TGTGCCAGCAGTTTAGGTCAGGGGGTCGGGGATCAGCCCCAGCATTTT,CASSLGQGVGDQPQHF
TRBJ1-2,.,.,TRBV7-8,TGTGCCAGCAGCAAGGACCGTAACTATGGCTACACCTTC,CASSKDRNYGYTF
TRBJ2-7,many,TRBD2,TRBV20-1,TGCAGTGCTAGAGGCGGGAGGGCCTACGAGCAGTACTTC,CSARGGRAYEQYF
TRBJ2-7,.,.,TRBV11-3,TGTGCCAGCAGCTTTTCAGCAGGGGGGTTCTACGAGCAGTACTTC,CASSFSAGGFYEQYF
TRBJ1-1,many,.,TRBV20-1,TGCAGTGCCCCGTACCCTATGAACACTGAAGCTTTCTTT,CSAPYPMNTEAFF
TRBJ1-2,many,.,TRBV4-3,TGCGCCAGCAGCCAAAAAGGGGGACGGACTAACTATGGCTACACCTTC,CASSQKGGRTNYGYTF
TRBJ2-2,.,.,TRBV5-1,TGCGCCAGCAGCTTGGCCCCGGGCACCGGGGAGCTGTTTTTT,CASSLAPGTGELFF
TRBJ2-7,many,TRBD2,TRBV27,TGTGCCAGCAGTTTAACGGGAGGGCCTCACGAGCAGTACTTC,CASSLTGGPHEQYF
TRBJ1-1,few,.,TRBV12-3/TRBV12-4,TGTGCCAGCAGTTTCAGGGGTTTCAGTGAAGCTCTCTTT,CASSFRGFSEALF
TRBJ1-1,many,.,TRBV18,TGTGCCAGCTCGGCCACTCCTGGTGGGACTGAAGCTTTCTTT,CASSATPGGTEAFF
TRBJ2-3,few,.,TRBV19,TGTGCCAGGACGATCAGGGCAAGAACAGATACGCAGTATTTT,CARTIRARTDTQYF
TRBJ2-7,many,TRBD1,TRBV6-1,TGTGCCAGCAGTGGGGGCGGACAGGGTAACGAGCAGTACTTC,CASSGGGQGNEQYF
TRBJ1-2,many,.,TRBV13,TGTGCCAGCAGCTTAGAGGGCAGGGGTCCGGATGGCTACACCTTC,CASSLEGRGPDGYTF
TRBJ1-4,few,.,TRBV14,TGTGCCAGCAGCCAAGATAGCCCTACGAATGAAAAACTGTTTTTT,CASSQDSPTNEKLFF
TRBJ2-1,.,.,TRBV19,TGTGCCAGTAATCCGACCCTAGTCTACAATGAGCAGTTCTTC,CASNPTLVYNEQFF
TRBJ2-5,many,.,TRBV10-3,TGTGCCACAGGGACGGGGGAGACCCAGTACTTC,CATGTGETQYF
TRBJ1-1,.,TRBD1,TRBV10-3,TGTGCCATCAGCCGTCCGGGACAGAAGAACACTGAAGCTTTCTTT,CAISRPGQKNTEAFF
TRBJ2-7,many,.,TRBV6-1,TGTGCCAGCAGTGAAAGGCTAGGGGGGACACCCTCCTACGAGCAGTACTTC,CASSERLGGTPSYEQYF
TRBJ2-1,.,.,TRBV6-2/TRBV6-3,TGTGCCAGCAGACTGACTAGTCCCGCGGCTGAGCAGTTCTTC,CASRLTSPAAEQFF
TRBJ1-3,few,.,TRBV7-2,TGTGCCAGCAGCTCACAGGTCCTCTCTGGAAACACCATATATTTT,CASSSQVLSGNTIYF
TRBJ2-6,many,.,TRBV7-2,TGTGCCAGCAGCTTAGCGGGGGTCGGGGCCAACGTCCTGACTTTC,CASSLAGVGANVLTF
TRBJ2-1,.,TRBD2,TRBV6-1,TGTGCCAGCAGCCGGGAGGGGTCCTACAATGAGCAGTTCTTC,CASSREGSYNEQFF
TRBJ2-5,many,.,TRBV14,TGTGCCAGCAGCCAAGATTGGCAGACCCAGTACTTC,CASSQDWQTQYF
TRBJ2-7,many,TRBD1,TRBV20-1,TGCAGTGCTATTTACCCCTCGGACAGGCTCTACGAGCAGTACTTC,CSAIYPSDRLYEQYF
TRBJ1-6,many,.,TRBV7-8,TGTGCCAGCAGCTTAGGAGGTCATGTGCGGGATTCACCCCTCCACTTT,CASSLGGHVRDSPLHF
TRBJ2-7,many,.,TRBV29-1,TGCAGCGCCGTAGTGATGGGGGAAACCTACGAGCAGTACTTC,CSAVVMGETYEQYF
TRBJ1-5,.,.,TRBV19,TGTGCCAGTGGCCCCGGATGGGGGAGCAATCAGCCCCAGCATTTT,CASGPGWGSNQPQHF
TRBJ2-7,many,.,TRBV2,TGTGCCAGCAGTGAAGAGACAAAATACGAGCAGTACTTC,CASSEETKYEQYF
TRBJ2-5,few,.,TRBV4-1,TGCGCCAGCAATTCGGATGCCCTTCAGGGGGAGACCCAGTACTTC,CASNSDALQGETQYF
TRBJ2-5,few,.,TRBV12-5,TGTGCTAGTGGTTTGGGAGCCTCAGGGTCTCGGGAGACCCAGTACTTC,CASGLGASGSRETQYF
TRBJ2-7,many,.,TRBV28,TGTGCCAGCAGGCCAGGGGCCCCACCCTACGAGCAGTACTTC,CASRPGAPPYEQYF
TRBJ1-5,many,.,TRBV12-3/TRBV12-4,TGTGCCAGCAGTTCGGGGGGGCATCAGCCCCAGCATTTT,CASSSGGHQPQHF
TRBJ1-1,many,.,TRBV4-1,TGCGCCAGCAGCCAAGATGACGGGACACCTTACACTGAAGCTTTCTTT,CASSQDDGTPYTEAFF
TRBJ2-5,many,.,TRBV12-3/TRBV12-4,TGTGCCAGCAGTCCATACAACTTC,CASSPYNF